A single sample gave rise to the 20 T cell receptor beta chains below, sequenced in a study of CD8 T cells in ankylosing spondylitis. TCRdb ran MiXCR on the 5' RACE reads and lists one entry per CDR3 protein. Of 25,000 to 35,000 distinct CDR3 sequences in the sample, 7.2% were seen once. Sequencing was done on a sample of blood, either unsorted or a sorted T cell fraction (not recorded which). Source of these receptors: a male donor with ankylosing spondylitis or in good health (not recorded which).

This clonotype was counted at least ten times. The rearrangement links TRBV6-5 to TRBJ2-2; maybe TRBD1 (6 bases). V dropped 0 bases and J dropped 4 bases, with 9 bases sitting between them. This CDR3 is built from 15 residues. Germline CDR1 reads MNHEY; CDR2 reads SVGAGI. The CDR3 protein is CASSYSQGRTGELFF. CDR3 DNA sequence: TGTGCCAGCAGTTACTCCCAGGGGCGCACCGGGGAGCTGTTTTTT.

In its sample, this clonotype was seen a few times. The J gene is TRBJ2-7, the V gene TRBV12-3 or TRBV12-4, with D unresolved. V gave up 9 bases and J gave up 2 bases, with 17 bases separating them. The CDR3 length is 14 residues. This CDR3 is CASKVSRTTYEQYF. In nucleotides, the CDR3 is TGTGCCAGTAAGGTTAGCCGAACTACCTACGAGCAGTACTTC.

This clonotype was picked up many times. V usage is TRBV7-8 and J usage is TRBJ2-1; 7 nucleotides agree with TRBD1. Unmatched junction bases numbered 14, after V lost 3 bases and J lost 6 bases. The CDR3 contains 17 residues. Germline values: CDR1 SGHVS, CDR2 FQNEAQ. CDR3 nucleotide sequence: TGTGCCAGCAGCTTCCACCACACAGGGGTACAGGGCAATGAGCAGTTCTTC. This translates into CASSFHHTGVQGNEQFF. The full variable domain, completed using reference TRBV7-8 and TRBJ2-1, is GAGVSQSPRYKVAKRGQDVALRCDPISGHVSLFWYQQALGQGPEFLTYFQNEAQLDKSGLPSDRFFAERPEGSVSTLKIQRTQQEDSAVYLCASSFHHTGVQGNEQFFGPGTRLTVL.

The CDR3 sequence: CASSLVGLGGNEKLFF. CDR3 nucleotides: TGTGCCAGCAGCTTAGTAGGGTTAGGGGGCAATGAAAAACTGTTTTTT. The chain employs TRBV7-2 and TRBJ1-4, with 7 bases aligning to TRBD1. Germline V gene sequence: CDR1 SGHTA, CDR2 FQGNSA. The CDR3 runs 16 residues. The J segment lost 5 bases and the V segment lost 1 base, leaving 7 bases of the junction unmatched.

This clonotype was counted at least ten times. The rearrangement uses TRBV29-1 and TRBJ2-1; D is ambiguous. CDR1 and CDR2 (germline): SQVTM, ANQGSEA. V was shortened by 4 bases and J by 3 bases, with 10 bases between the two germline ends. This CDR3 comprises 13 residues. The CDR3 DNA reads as TGCAGCGTTGTCGGCACCAACTACAATGAGCAGTTCTTC. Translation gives CSVVGTNYNEQFF.

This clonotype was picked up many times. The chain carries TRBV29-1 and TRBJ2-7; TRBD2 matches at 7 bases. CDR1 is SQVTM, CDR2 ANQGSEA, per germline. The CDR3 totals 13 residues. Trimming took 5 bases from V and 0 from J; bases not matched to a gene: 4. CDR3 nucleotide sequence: TGCAGCGTTCAGCGGACTAGCTCCTACGAGCAGTACTTC. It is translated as CSVQRTSSYEQYF.

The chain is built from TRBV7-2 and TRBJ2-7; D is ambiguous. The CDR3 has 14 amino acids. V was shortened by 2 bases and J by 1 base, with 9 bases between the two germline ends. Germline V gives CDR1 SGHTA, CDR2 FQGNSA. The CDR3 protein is CASSLSEASYEQYF. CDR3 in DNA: TGTGCCAGCAGCTTAAGTGAGGCTTCCTACGAGCAGTACTTC.

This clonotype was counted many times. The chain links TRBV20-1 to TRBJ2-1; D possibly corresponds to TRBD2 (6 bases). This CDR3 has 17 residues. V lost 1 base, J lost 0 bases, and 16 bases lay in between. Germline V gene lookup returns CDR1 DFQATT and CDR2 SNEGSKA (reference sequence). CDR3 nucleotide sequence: TGCAGTGCTAGAGGGCGAGGCGGAGGGTACTCCTACAATGAGCAGTTCTTC. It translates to CSARGRGGGYSYNEQFF.

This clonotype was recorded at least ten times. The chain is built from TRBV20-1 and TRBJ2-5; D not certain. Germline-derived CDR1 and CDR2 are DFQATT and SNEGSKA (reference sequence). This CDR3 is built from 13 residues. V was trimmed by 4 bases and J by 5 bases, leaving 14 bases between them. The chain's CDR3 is CSANRIFEETQYF. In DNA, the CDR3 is TGCAGTGCTAATCGGATCTTCGAGGAGACCCAGTACTTC.

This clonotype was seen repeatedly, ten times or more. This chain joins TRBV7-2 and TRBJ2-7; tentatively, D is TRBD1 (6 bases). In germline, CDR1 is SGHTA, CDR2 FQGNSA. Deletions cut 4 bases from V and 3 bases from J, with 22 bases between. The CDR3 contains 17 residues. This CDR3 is CASSSISWGQENYEQYF. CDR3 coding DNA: TGTGCCAGCAGCTCGATTAGCTGGGGGCAGGAGAACTACGAGCAGTACTTC.

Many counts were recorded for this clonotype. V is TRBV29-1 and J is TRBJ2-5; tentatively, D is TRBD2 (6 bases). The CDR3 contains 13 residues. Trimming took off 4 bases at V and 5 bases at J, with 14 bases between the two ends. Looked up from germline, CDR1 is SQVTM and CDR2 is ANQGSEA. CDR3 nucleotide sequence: TGCAGCGTTGGGCGGGGTTTCCGGGAGACCCAGTACTTC. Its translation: CSVGRGFRETQYF.

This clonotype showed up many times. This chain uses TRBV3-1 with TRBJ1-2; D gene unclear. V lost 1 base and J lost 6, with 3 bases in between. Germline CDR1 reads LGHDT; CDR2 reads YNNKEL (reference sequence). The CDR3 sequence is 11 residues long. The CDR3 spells CASSQGDGYTF. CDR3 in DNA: TGTGCCAGCAGCCAAGGGGATGGCTACACCTTC.

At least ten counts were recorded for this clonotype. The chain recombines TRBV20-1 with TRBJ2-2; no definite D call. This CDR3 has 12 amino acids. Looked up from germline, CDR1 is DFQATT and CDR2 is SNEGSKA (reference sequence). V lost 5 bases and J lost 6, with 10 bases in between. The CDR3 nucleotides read TGCAGTGCTCCTCGACAATCCGGGGAGCTGTTTTTT. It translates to CSAPRQSGELFF.

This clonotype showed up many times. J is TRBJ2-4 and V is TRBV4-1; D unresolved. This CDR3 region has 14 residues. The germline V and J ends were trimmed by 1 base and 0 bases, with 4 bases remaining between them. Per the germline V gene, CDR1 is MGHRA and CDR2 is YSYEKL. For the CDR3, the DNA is TGCGCCAGCAGCCAAGTGATAGCCAAAAACATTCAGTACTTC. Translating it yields CASSQVIAKNIQYF.

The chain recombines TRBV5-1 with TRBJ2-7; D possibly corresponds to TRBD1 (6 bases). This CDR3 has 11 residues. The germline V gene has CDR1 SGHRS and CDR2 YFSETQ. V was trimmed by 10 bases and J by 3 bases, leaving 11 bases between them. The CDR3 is CAGTRVYEQYF. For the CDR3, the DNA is TGCGCCGGGACAAGGGTCTACGAGCAGTACTTC.

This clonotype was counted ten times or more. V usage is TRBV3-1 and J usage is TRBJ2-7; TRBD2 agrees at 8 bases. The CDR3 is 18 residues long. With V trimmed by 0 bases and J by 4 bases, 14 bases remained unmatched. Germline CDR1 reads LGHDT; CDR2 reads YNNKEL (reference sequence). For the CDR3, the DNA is TGTGCCAGCAGCCAAGATATTTTTGGTCGGGAGGGCCGGTACGAGCAGTACTTC. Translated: CASSQDIFGREGRYEQYF.

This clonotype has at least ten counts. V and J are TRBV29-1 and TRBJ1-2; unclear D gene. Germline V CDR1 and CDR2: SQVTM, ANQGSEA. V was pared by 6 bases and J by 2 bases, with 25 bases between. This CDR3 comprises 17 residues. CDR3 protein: CSVLDNTWTGSNYGYTF. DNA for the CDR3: TGCAGCGTCCTGGATAATACCTGGACGGGCAGCAACTATGGCTACACCTTC.

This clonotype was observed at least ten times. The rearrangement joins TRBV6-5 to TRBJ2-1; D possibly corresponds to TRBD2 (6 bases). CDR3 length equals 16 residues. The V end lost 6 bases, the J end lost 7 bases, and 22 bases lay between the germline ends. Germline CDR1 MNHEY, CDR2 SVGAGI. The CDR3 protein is CASSPTSSGRGNEQFF. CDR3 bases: TGTGCCAGCAGCCCCACGAGTAGCGGAAGAGGTAATGAGCAGTTCTTC.

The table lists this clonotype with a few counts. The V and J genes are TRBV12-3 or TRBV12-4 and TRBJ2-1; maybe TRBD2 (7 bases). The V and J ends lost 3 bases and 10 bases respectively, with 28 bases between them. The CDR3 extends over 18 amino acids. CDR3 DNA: TGTGCCAGCAGTTTCATCCCCGGGCGGTGGGAGGGGGTGGGGGAGCAGTTCTTC. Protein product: CASSFIPGRWEGVGEQFF.

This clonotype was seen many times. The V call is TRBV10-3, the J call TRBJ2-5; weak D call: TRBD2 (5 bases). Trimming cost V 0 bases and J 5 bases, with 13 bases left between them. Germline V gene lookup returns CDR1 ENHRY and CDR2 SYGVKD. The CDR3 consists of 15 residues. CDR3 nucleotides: TGTGCCATCAGTGAGTCGAGGGTCGTAGGGGAGACCCAGTACTTC. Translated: CAISESRVVGETQYF.